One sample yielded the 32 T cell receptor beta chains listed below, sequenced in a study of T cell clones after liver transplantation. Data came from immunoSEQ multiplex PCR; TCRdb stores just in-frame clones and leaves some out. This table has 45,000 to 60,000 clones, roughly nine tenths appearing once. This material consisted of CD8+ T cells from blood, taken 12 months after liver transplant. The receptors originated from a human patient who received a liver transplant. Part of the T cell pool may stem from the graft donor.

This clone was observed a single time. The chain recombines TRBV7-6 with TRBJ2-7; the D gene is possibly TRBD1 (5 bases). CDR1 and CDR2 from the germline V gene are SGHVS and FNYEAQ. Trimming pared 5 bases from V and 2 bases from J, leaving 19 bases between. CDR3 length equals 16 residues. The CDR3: CASSTGQVTPTYEQYF. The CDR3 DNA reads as TGTGCCAGCAGCACAGGTCAAGTGACACCTACCTACGAGCAGTACTTC.

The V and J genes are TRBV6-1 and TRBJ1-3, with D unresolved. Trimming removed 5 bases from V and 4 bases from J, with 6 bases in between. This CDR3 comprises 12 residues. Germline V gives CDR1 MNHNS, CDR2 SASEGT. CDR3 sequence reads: CASSPSGNTIYF. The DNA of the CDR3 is TGTGCCAGCAGTCCCTCGGGAAACACCATATATTTT.

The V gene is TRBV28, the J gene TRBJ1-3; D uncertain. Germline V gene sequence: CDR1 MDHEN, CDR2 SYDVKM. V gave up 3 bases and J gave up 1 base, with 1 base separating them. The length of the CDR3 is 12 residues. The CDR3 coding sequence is TGTGCCAGCAGTTTTTCTGGAAACACCATATATTTT. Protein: CASSFSGNTIYF.

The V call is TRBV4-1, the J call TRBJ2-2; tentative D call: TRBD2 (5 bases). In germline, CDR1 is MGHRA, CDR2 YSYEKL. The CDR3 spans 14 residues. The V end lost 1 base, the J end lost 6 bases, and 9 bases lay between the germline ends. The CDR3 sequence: CASSQGAEAGELFF. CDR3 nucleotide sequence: TGCGCCAGCAGCCAAGGGGCGGAGGCCGGGGAGCTGTTTTTT.

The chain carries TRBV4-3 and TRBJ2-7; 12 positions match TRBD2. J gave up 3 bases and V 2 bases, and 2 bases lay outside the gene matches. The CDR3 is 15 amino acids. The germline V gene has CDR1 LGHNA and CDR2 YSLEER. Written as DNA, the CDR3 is TGCGCCAGCAGCCAAACACTAGCGGGAGGCTACGAGCAGTACTTC. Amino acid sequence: CASSQTLAGGYEQYF.

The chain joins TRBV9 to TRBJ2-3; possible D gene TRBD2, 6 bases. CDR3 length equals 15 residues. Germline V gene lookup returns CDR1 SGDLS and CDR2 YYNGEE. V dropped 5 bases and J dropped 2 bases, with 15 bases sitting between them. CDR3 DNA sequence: TGTGCCAGCAGTCCTACTAGCTACCTCACAGATACGCAGTATTTT. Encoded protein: CASSPTSYLTDTQYF.

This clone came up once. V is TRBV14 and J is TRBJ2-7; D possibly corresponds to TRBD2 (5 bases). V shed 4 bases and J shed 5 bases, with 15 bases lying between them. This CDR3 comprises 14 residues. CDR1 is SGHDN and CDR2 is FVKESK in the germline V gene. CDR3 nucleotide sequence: TGTGCCAGCAGCCGAGCCCCCGGGGTCGACGAGCAGTACTTC. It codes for CASSRAPGVDEQYF.

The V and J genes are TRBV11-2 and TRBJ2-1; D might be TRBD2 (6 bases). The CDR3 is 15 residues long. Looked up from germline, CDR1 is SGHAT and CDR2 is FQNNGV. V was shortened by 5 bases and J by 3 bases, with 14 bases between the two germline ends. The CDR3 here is CASSAGRDGYNEQFF. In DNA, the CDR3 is TGTGCCAGCAGCGCTGGGCGGGACGGCTACAATGAGCAGTTCTTC. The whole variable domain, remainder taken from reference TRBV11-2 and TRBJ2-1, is EAGVAQSPRYKIIEKRQSVAFWCNPISGHATLYWYQQILGQGPKLLIQFQNNGVVDDSQLPKDRFSAERLKGVDSTLKIQPAKLEDSAVYLCASSAGRDGYNEQFFGPGTRLTVL.

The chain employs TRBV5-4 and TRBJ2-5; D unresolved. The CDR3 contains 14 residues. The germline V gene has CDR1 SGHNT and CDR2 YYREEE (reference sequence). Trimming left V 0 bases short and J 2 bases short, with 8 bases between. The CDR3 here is CASSLGGDQETQYF. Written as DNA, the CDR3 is TGTGCCAGCAGCTTGGGAGGAGATCAAGAGACCCAGTACTTC. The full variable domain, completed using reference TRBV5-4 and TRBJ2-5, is ETGVTQSPTHLIKTRGQQVTLRCSSQSGHNTVSWYQQALGQGPQFIFQYYREEENGRGNFPPRFSGLQFPNYSSELNVNALELDDSALYLCASSLGGDQETQYFGPGTRLLVL.

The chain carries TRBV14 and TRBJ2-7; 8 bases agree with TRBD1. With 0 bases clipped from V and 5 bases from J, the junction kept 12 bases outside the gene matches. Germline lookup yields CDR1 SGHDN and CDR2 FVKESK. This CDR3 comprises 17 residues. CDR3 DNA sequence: TGTGCCAGCAGCCAAGATCGGGGGCCAGGGGGCTTGGACGAGCAGTACTTC. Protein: CASSQDRGPGGLDEQYF.

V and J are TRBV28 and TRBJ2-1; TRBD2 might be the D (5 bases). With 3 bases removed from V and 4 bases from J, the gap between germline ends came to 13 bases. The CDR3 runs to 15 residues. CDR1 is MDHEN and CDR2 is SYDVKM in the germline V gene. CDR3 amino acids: CASSFRRSGYNEQFF. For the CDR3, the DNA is TGTGCCAGCAGTTTTCGTAGAAGCGGATACAATGAGCAGTTCTTC. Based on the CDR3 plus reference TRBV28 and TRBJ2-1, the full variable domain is DVKVTQSSRYLVKRTGEKVFLECVQDMDHENMFWYRQDPGLGLRLIYFSYDVKMKEKGDIPEGYSVSREKKERFSLILESASTNQTSMYLCASSFRRSGYNEQFFGPGTRLTVL.

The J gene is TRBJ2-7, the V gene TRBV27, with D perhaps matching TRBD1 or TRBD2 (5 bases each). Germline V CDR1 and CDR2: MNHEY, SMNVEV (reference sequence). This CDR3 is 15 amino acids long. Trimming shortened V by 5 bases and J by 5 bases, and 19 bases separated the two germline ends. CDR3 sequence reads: CASSLAGTGKNEQYF. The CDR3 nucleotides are TGTGCCAGCAGTCTGGCCGGGACGGGGAAGAACGAGCAGTACTTC.

The CDR3: CASSFGVSGWETQYF. CDR3 in DNA: TGTGCCAGCAGCTTCGGCGTGTCAGGGTGGGAGACCCAGTACTTC. The chain couples TRBV7-2 to TRBJ2-5; D might be TRBD1 (5 bases). The CDR3 consists of 15 residues. Germline CDR1 and CDR2: SGHTA and FQGNSA. Deletions cut 3 bases from V and 5 bases from J, with 16 bases between.

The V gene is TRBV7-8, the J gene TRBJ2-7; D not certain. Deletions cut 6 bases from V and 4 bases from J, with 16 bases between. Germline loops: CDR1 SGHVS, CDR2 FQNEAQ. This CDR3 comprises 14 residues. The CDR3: CASSWAPVGYEQYF. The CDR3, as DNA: TGTGCCAGCAGTTGGGCTCCGGTTGGTTACGAGCAGTACTTC.

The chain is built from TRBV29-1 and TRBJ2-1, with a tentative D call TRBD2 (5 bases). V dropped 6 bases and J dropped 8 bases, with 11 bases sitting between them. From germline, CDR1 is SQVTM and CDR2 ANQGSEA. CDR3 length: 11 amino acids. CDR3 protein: CSVGRTDEQFF. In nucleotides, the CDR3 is TGCAGCGTGGGTAGGACTGATGAGCAGTTCTTC.

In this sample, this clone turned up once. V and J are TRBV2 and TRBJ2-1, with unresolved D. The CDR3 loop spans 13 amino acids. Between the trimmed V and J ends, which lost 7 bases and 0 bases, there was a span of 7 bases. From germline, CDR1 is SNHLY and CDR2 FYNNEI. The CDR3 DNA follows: TGTGCCAGCACCTCCCGCTCCTACAATGAGCAGTTCTTC. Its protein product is CASTSRSYNEQFF.

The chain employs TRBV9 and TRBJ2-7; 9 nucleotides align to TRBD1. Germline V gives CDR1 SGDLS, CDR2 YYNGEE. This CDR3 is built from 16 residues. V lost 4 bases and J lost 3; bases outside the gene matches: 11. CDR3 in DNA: TGTGCCAGCAGCATAAGGACAGGGGACCAGCTCTACGAGCAGTACTTC. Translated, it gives CASSIRTGDQLYEQYF.

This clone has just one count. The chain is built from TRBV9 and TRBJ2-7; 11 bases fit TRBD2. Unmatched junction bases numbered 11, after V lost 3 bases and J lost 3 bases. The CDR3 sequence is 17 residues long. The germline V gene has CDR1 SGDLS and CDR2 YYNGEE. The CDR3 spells CASSAPKGTSGLYEQYF. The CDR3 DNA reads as TGTGCCAGCAGCGCCCCGAAGGGGACTAGCGGACTCTACGAGCAGTACTTC.

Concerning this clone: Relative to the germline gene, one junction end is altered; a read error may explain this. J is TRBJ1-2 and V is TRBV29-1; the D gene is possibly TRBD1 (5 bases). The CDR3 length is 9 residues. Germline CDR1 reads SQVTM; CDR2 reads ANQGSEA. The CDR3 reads CSVEDGGSF. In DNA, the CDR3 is TGCAGCGTTGAAGATGGGGGGTCATTC. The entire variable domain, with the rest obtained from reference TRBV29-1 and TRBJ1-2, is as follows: SAVISQKPSRDICQRGTSLTIQCQVDSQVTMMFWYRQQPGQSLTLIATANQGSEATYESGFVIDKFPISRPNLTFSTLTVSNMSPEDSSIYLCSVEDGGSFGSGTRLTVV.

The CDR3 DNA reads TGTGCCAGCAGTTACTCTGGGGGGGCCACTGAAGCTTTCTTT. Translated: CASSYSGGATEAFF. The genes are TRBV6-5 and TRBJ1-1; possible D gene TRBD1, 6 bases. The ends were cut back, 0 bases at V and 4 bases at J, with 9 bases in the middle. The CDR3 totals 14 residues. CDR1 and CDR2 from the germline V gene are MNHEY and SVGAGI.

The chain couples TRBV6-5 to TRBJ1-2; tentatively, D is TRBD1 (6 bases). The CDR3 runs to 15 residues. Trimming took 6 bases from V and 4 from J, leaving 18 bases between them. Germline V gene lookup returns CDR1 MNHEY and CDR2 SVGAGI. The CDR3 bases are TGTGCCAGCAGACAAATGGACAGCATCAGCTATGGCTACACCTTC. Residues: CASRQMDSISYGYTF.

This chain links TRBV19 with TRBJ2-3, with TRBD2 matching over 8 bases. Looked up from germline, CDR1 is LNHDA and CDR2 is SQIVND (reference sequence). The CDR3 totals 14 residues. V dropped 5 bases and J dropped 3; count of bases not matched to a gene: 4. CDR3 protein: CASSYSGKTDTQYF. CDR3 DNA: TGTGCCAGTAGTTATAGCGGGAAGACAGATACGCAGTATTTT.

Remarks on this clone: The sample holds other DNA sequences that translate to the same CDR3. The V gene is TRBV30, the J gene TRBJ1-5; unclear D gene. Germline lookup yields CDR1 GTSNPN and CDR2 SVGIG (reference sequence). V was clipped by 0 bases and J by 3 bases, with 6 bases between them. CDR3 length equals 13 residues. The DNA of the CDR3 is TGTGCCTGGAGTGTATCCTCCAATCAGCCCCAGCATTTT. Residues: CAWSVSSNQPQHF.

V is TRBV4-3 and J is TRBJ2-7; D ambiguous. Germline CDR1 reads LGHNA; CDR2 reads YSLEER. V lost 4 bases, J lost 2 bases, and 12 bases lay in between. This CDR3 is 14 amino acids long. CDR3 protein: CASSPSWRAYEQYF. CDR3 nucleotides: TGCGCCAGCAGCCCGTCTTGGAGAGCCTACGAGCAGTACTTC.

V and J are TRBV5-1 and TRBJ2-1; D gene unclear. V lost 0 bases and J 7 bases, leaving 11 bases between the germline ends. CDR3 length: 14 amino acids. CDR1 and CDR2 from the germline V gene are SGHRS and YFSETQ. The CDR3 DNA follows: TGCGCCAGCAGCTTGGTGGGCGGAGTGAATGAGCAGTTCTTC. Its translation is CASSLVGGVNEQFF.

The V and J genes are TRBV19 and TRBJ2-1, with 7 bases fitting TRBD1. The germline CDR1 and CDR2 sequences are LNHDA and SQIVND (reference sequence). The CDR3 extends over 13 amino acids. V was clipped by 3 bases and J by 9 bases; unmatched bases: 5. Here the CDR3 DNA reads TGTGCCAGTAGTATTCTTGGACAGGCTGAGCAGTTCTTC. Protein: CASSILGQAEQFF.

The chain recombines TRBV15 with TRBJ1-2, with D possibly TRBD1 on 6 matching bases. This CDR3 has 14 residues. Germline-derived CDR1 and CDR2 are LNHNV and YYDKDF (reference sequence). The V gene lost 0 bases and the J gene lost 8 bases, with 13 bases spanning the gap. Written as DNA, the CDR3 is TGTGCCACCAGCAGAGACGCCACAGGGTTCGGCTACACCTTC. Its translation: CATSRDATGFGYTF.

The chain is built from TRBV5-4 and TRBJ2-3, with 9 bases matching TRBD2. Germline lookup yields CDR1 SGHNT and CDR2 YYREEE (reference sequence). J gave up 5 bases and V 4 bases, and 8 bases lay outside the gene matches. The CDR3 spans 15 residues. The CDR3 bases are TGTGCCAGCAGCCCAGGCGTTAGCGGGAGAGATACGCAGTATTTT. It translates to CASSPGVSGRDTQYF. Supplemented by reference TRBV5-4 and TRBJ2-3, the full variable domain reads ETGVTQSPTHLIKTRGQQVTLRCSSQSGHNTVSWYQQALGQGPQFIFQYYREEENGRGNFPPRFSGLQFPNYSSELNVNALELDDSALYLCASSPGVSGRDTQYFGPGTRLTVL.

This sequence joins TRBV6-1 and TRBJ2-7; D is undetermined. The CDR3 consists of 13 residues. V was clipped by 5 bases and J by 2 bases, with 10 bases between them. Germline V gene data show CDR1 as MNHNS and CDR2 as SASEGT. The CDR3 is CASSWAEPYEQYF. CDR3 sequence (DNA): TGTGCCAGCAGTTGGGCGGAGCCCTACGAGCAGTACTTC.

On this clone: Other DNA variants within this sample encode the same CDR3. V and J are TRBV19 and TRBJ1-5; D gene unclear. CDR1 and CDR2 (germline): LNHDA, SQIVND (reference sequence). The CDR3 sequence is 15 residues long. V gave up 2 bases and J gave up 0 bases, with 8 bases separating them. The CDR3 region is CASSIFGYSNQPQHF. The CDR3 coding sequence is TGTGCCAGTAGTATATTCGGGTATAGCAATCAGCCCCAGCATTTT. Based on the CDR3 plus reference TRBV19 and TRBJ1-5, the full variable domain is DGGITQSPKYLFRKEGQNVTLSCEQNLNHDAMYWYRQDPGQGLRLIYYSQIVNDFQKGDIAEGYSVSREKKESFPLTVTSAQKNPTAFYLCASSIFGYSNQPQHFGDGTRLSIL.

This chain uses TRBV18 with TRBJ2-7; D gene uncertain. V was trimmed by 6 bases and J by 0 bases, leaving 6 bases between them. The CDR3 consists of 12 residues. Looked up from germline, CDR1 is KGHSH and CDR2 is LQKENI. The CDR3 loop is CASSPGSYEQYF. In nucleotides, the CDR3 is TGTGCCAGCTCTCCGGGCTCCTACGAGCAGTACTTC.

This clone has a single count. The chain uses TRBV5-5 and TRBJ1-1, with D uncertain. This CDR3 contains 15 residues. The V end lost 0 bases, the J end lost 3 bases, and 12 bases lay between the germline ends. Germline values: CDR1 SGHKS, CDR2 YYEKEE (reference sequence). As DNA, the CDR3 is TGTGCCAGCAGCTTGGATTCGGGGTCTCACACTGAAGCTTTCTTT. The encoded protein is CASSLDSGSHTEAFF. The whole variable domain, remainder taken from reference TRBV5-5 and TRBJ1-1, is DAGVTQSPTHLIKTRGQQVTLRCSPISGHKSVSWYQQVLGQGPQFIFQYYEKEERGRGNFPDRFSARQFPNYSSELNVNALLLGDSALYLCASSLDSGSHTEAFFGQGTRLTVV.